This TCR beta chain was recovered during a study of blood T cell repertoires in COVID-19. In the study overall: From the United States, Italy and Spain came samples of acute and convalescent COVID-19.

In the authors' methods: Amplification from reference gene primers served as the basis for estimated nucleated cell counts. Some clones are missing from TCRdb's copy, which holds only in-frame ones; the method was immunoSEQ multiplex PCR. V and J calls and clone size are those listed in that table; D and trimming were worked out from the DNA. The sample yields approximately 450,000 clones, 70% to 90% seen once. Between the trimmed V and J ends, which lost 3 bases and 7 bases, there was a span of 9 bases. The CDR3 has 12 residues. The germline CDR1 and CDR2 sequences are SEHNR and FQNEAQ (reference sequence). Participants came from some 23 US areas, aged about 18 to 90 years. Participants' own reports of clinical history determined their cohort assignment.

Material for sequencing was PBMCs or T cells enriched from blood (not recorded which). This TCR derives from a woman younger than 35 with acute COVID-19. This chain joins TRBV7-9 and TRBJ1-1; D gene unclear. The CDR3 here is CASSFKDYEAFF. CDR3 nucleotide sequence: TGTGCCAGCAGCTTTAAGGACTATGAAGCTTTCTTT.